The 15 T cell receptor beta chains below all came from one sample that was sequenced in a study of cytomegalovirus exposure and HLA in healthy donors. 13 Jbeta primers and 60 Vbeta primers were used for the PCR. The repertoire was sequenced with immunoSEQ multiplex PCR; TCRdb's copy has only in-frame clones and lacks some. The repertoire includes about 160,000 clones, roughly four fifths of them detected once, and around 11% sits in the top ten. Sequences were obtained from PBMCs. The receptors were gathered from a man aged 45-60 years in good health and CMV-seropositive.

This clone came up once. The V call is TRBV6-5, the J call TRBJ2-7, with TRBD1 matching 8 bases. With V trimmed by 4 bases and J by 3 bases, 5 bases remained unmatched. CDR3 length: 14 amino acids. From germline, CDR1 is MNHEY and CDR2 SVGAGI. The CDR3 here is CASSSIGQGYEQYF. The CDR3 nucleotides read TGTGCCAGCAGTTCCATCGGACAGGGCTACGAGCAGTACTTC.

The gene calls are TRBV10-3 and TRBJ2-2, with 7 bases lining up with TRBD1. With 2 bases clipped from V and 4 bases from J, the junction kept 7 bases outside the gene matches. Germline-derived CDR1 and CDR2 are ENHRY and SYGVKD. CDR3 length: 16 amino acids. CDR3 bases: TGTGCCATCAGTGAGCCCAGGGGGAGAGGCACCGGGGAGCTGTTTTTT. Translating it yields CAISEPRGRGTGELFF.

The chain couples TRBV7-2 to TRBJ2-3; TRBD1 matches 7 bases. The CDR3 sequence is 19 residues long. Losses at the gene ends were 3 bases for V and 3 bases for J; bases not matched to a gene: 18. Germline-derived CDR1 and CDR2 are SGHTA and FQGNSA. CDR3 sequence reads: CASSFGGSRTGRGTDTQYF. The CDR3 DNA reads TGTGCCAGCAGCTTTGGCGGGTCCAGGACAGGCAGGGGGACAGATACGCAGTATTTT. Together with reference TRBV7-2 and TRBJ2-3, the CDR3 gives the full variable domain: GAGVSQSPSNKVTEKGKDVELRCDPISGHTALYWYRQSLGQGLEFLIYFQGNSAPDKSGLPSDRFSAERTGGSVSTLTIQRTQQEDSAVYLCASSFGGSRTGRGTDTQYFGPGTRLTVL.

This clone was seen just once. V gene TRBV7-9 combines with J gene TRBJ2-3; 9 nucleotides match TRBD1. J was trimmed by 2 bases and V by 0 bases; bases with no gene match: 3. CDR1 is SEHNR and CDR2 is FQNEAQ in the germline V gene (reference sequence). The CDR3 runs 16 residues. The CDR3 sequence: CASSLAGQGSTDTQYF. The CDR3 coding sequence is TGTGCCAGCAGCTTAGCGGGACAGGGCTCCACAGATACGCAGTATTTT.

V and J are TRBV30 and TRBJ2-7; D not resolved. The CDR3 is 11 residues long. Germline assignment: CDR1 GTSNPN and CDR2 SVGIG (reference sequence). Trimming removed 2 bases from V and 7 bases from J, with 9 bases in between. The DNA of the CDR3 is TGTGCCTGGAGTTGGCAAAATGAGCAGTACTTC. Translation gives CAWSWQNEQYF. The full variable domain, completed using reference TRBV30 and TRBJ2-7, is SQTIHQWPATLVQPVGSPLSLECTVEGTSNPNLYWYRQAAGRGLQLLFYSVGIGQISSEVPQNLSASRPQDRQFILSSKKLLLSDSGFYLCAWSWQNEQYFGPGTRLTVT.

The chain links TRBV21-1 to TRBJ1-4; whether TRBD1, the table's D call, matches the DNA was not checked. TRBV21-1 has pseudogene status. This CDR3 has 15 amino acids. CDR3 amino acids: CASSKNLGPPEKLFF. CDR3 sequence (DNA): TGTGCCAGCAGCAAAAATCTGGGGCCTCCTGAAAAACTGTTTTTT.

The rearrangement links TRBV7-2 to TRBJ1-2, with 11 bases fitting TRBD1. There are 14 residues in the CDR3. The V gene end was trimmed by 4 bases and the J gene end by 8 bases; junction bases not matched to a gene: 6. Germline CDR1 is SGHTA and CDR2 is FQGNSA. The CDR3 protein is CASSSGQGAGGYTF. The DNA of the CDR3 is TGTGCCAGCAGCTCAGGACAGGGGGCTGGGGGCTACACCTTC.

Remarks on this clone: The junction does not match germline at one end; this may be a read error. The genes are TRBV7-7 and TRBJ1-3; maybe TRBD1 (5 bases). The germline gives CDR1 SSHAT, CDR2 FNYEAQ (reference sequence). This CDR3 is built from 15 residues. For the CDR3, the DNA is TGTGCTAGCAGCTTATCTAAGGACAACGGAAACACCATATATTTT. It codes for CASSLSKDNGNTIYF. The whole variable domain, filled in from reference TRBV7-7 and TRBJ1-3, reads GAGVSQSPRYKVTKRGQDVTLRCDPISSHATLYWYQQALGQGPEFLTYFNYEAQPDKSGLPSDRFSAERPEGSISTLTIQRTEQRDSAMYRCASSLSKDNGNTIYFGEGSWLTVV.

This CDR3 reads CASSQGTSPDTQYF. In DNA, the CDR3 is TGTGCCAGCAGCCAAGGGACTAGCCCTGATACGCAGTATTTT. This rearrangement joins TRBV4-2 to TRBJ2-3, with TRBD2 matching 8 bases. J gave up 6 bases and V 1 base, and 3 bases lay outside the gene matches. The CDR3 runs to 14 residues. The germline V gene encodes CDR1 LGHNA and CDR2 YNFKEQ.

This rearrangement joins TRBV2 to TRBJ1-5; the match to TRBD1 covers 8 bases. The CDR3 runs 15 residues. V dropped 6 bases and J dropped 3; count of bases not matched to a gene: 7. Germline values: CDR1 SNHLY, CDR2 FYNNEI. Written as DNA, the CDR3 is TGTGCCAGCAGAGCCGGGACAGGCAACAATCAGCCCCAGCATTTT. This encodes CASRAGTGNNQPQHF.

The chain uses TRBV5-1 and TRBJ2-1, with TRBD1 identical over 10 bases. Germline loops: CDR1 SGHRS, CDR2 YFSETQ. The trim removed 4 bases at V and 9 bases at J, leaving 13 bases unmatched. The CDR3 contains 16 residues. For the CDR3, the DNA is TGCGCCAGCAGCACCTCGCCGGGACAGGGGAGTAGTGAGCAGTTCTTC. Amino acids: CASSTSPGQGSSEQFF.

CDR3 in amino acids: CASSVFGSGEQFF. The CDR3 region has the DNA TGTGCCAGCAGCGTTTTTGGGAGTGGGGAGCAGTTCTTC. This chain joins TRBV7-2 and TRBJ2-1, with a tentative D call TRBD2 (5 bases). Germline values: CDR1 SGHTA, CDR2 FQGNSA. The V and J ends lost 5 bases and 10 bases respectively, with 15 bases between them. The CDR3 is made up of 13 amino acids.

V gene TRBV11-2 combines with J gene TRBJ2-3; 7 nucleotides line up with TRBD2. In germline, CDR1 is SGHAT, CDR2 FQNNGV. This CDR3 comprises 15 residues. Trimming took 4 bases from V and 2 from J; bases not matched to a gene: 6. The CDR3 DNA is TGTGCCAGCAGCTCAGAGGGGAGGGACACAGATACGCAGTATTTT. Translation gives CASSSEGRDTDTQYF.

The J gene is TRBJ2-5, the V gene TRBV5-1, with 9 positions matching TRBD2. CDR3 length: 17 residues. V was pared by 2 bases and J by 2 bases, with 10 bases of the junction left unmatched. Germline lookup yields CDR1 SGHRS and CDR2 YFSETQ. CDR3 DNA sequence: TGCGCCAGCAGCTTCTGGTCCCTAGCGGGAAGACAAGAGACCCAGTACTTC. It specifies CASSFWSLAGRQETQYF.

The CDR3 sequence is CASSAGTVGEKLFF. The CDR3 coding sequence is TGTGCCAGCAGCGCCGGGACAGTAGGAGAAAAACTGTTTTTT. This chain uses TRBV7-2 with TRBJ1-4; 7 positions match TRBD1. V gave up 5 bases and J gave up 8 bases; unmatched junction bases: 8. The V gene's germline CDR1 is SGHTA and CDR2 FQGNSA. The CDR3 sequence is 14 residues long.